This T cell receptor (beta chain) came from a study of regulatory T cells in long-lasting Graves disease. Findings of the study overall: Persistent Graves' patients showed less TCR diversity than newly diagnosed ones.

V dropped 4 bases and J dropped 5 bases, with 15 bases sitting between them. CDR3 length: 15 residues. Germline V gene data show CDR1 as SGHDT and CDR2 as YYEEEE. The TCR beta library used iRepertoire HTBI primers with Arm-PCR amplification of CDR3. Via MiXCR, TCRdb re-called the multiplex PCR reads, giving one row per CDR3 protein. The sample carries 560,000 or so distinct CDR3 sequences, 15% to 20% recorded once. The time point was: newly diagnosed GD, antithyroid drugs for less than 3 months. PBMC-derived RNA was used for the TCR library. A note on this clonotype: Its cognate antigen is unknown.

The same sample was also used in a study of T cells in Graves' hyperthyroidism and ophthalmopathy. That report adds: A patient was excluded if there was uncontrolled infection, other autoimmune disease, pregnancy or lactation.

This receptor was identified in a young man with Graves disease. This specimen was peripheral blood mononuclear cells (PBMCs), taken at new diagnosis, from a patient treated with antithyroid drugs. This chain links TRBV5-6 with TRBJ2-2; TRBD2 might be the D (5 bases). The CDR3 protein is CASSMRRWRTGELFF. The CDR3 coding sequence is TGTGCCAGCAGCATGAGGAGGTGGCGTACCGGGGAGCTGTTTTTT.